What follows describes a single T cell receptor (beta chain). The antigen remains unidentified. This entry is derived from a study of T-cell memory formation after mild COVID-19. TCRdb processed the 5' RACE reads anew with MiXCR; each CDR3 protein has one entry. The sample lists almost 350,000 distinct CDR3 sequences; more than 20% were seen once. Study observations and caveats: Within pre-infection memory, some responding clones were found, suggesting cross-reactive memory joined.

The CDR3 extends over 15 amino acids. Trimming at V came to 5 bases and at J to 8 bases, leaving 13 bases not matched to a gene. Germline V gene lookup returns CDR1 SQVTM and CDR2 ANQGSEA. J is TRBJ2-4 and V is TRBV29-1, with 9 positions matching TRBD2. The clonotype was recovered from a man between 18 and 35 years old who had mild COVID-19 (a few samples of this study predate the infection). Cell type and time point are not known. Sequenced material: PBMCs or a T cell subset sorted from them (not recorded which). The CDR3 coding sequence is TGCAGCGTTTCGGGGCTAGCGGGAAGGGGGGACATTCAGTACTTC. Protein: CSVSGLAGRGDIQYF.